These 25 T cell receptor beta chains share one sample of origin, sequenced in a study of blood T cell repertoires in COVID-19. Clones were sequenced by immunoSEQ multiplex PCR, and TCRdb holds only the in-frame ones, with some missing. This sample carries roughly 50,000 clones, 91% of them seen once, and the ten largest clones take more than 5.5%. The source material was peripheral blood. The receptors were sampled from a man between 50 and 59 years old with active COVID-19.

This chain links TRBV18 with TRBJ2-1, with 9 bases lining up with TRBD1. The V segment lost 11 bases and the J segment 5 bases; nucleotides outside the gene matches: 10. This CDR3 is built from 14 residues. The germline gives CDR1 KGHSH, CDR2 LQKENI. The CDR3 DNA sequence: TGTGCCGGCGCAGGGACAGGGATGGACAATGAGCAGTTCTTC. The encoded protein is CAGAGTGMDNEQFF.

The chain is built from TRBV7-6 and TRBJ1-2, with TRBD1 identical over 8 bases. V dropped 1 base and J dropped 4; count of bases not matched to a gene: 5. The CDR3 is 15 amino acids. The V gene's germline CDR1 is SGHVS and CDR2 FNYEAQ. CDR3 in amino acids: CASSLGAGGVYGYTF. Here the CDR3 DNA reads TGTGCCAGCAGCTTAGGGGCAGGGGGCGTCTATGGCTACACCTTC.

The chain is built from TRBV4-2 and TRBJ2-1, with D possibly TRBD2 on 6 matching bases. Germline CDR1 and CDR2: LGHNA and YNFKEQ. This CDR3 comprises 12 residues. Trimming took 4 bases from V and 10 from J, leaving 11 bases between them. The CDR3: CASSRTEGEQFF. As DNA, the CDR3 is TGTGCCAGCAGCCGAACGGAGGGAGAGCAGTTCTTC.

V gene TRBV5-5 combines with J gene TRBJ2-1, with 7 nucleotides matching TRBD2. V shed 1 base and J 0 bases; nucleotides not matched to a gene: 4. Germline CDR1 reads SGHKS; CDR2 reads YYEKEE (reference sequence). CDR3 size: 16 residues. CDR3 sequence (DNA): TGTGCCAGCAGCTTGACAGCGGGATACTCCTACAATGAGCAGTTCTTC. This encodes CASSLTAGYSYNEQFF. Looking up the rest from reference TRBV5-5 and TRBJ2-1 gives the full variable domain: DAGVTQSPTHLIKTRGQQVTLRCSPISGHKSVSWYQQVLGQGPQFIFQYYEKEERGRGNFPDRFSARQFPNYSSELNVNALLLGDSALYLCASSLTAGYSYNEQFFGPGTRLTVL.

The chain links TRBV4-2 to TRBJ1-2, with D possibly being TRBD1 (6 bases). The CDR3 loop spans 14 amino acids. Germline loops: CDR1 LGHNA, CDR2 YNFKEQ. V lost 0 bases and J lost 5, with 10 bases in between. This CDR3 is CASSQEVQGYGYTF. In DNA, the CDR3 is TGTGCCAGCAGCCAAGAGGTACAGGGATATGGCTACACCTTC.

The chain is built from TRBV25-1 and TRBJ1-4, with 7 bases lining up with TRBD1. V trimming: 1 base; J trimming: 5 bases; junction bases outside the gene matches: 7. The CDR3 is 16 residues long. Germline V CDR1 and CDR2: MGHDK, SYGVNS. CDR3 sequence: CASSESAGRGNEKLFF. DNA for the CDR3: TGTGCCAGCAGTGAATCCGCGGGCAGGGGGAATGAAAAACTGTTTTTT.

This clone occurred a few times. The V and J genes are TRBV29-1 and TRBJ1-2; 8 bases line up with TRBD1. J gave up 8 bases and V 0 bases, and 8 bases lay outside the gene matches. This CDR3 is 14 amino acids long. Per the germline V gene, CDR1 is SQVTM and CDR2 is ANQGSEA. The CDR3 sequence: CSVEDDRGPDGYTF. CDR3 bases: TGCAGCGTTGAAGATGACAGGGGCCCTGACGGCTACACCTTC.

The V call is TRBV19, the J call TRBJ1-1, with 8 bases aligning to TRBD1. CDR1 is LNHDA, CDR2 SQIVND, per germline (reference sequence). The length of the CDR3 is 16 residues. V shed 0 bases, J shed 8 bases, and the junction held 11 bases outside the gene matches. The CDR3 sequence is CASSIDRTGREPEAFF. The CDR3 nucleotides are TGTGCCAGTAGTATAGATAGGACAGGGCGAGAACCCGAAGCTTTCTTT.

The V gene is TRBV4-1, the J gene TRBJ2-1; D possibly corresponds to TRBD2 (6 bases). Trimming shortened V by 7 bases and J by 4 bases, and 20 bases separated the two germline ends. There are 16 residues in the CDR3. Germline V gives CDR1 MGHRA, CDR2 YSYEKL. CDR3 sequence: CASTRFVGGSYNEQFF. DNA of the CDR3: TGCGCCAGCACACGCTTTGTCGGGGGATCATACAATGAGCAGTTCTTC.

This chain uses TRBV6-1 with TRBJ1-1; no definite D call. Germline V lookup: CDR1 MNHNS, CDR2 SASEGT. The CDR3 extends over 13 amino acids. Deletions cut 2 bases from V and 7 bases from J, with 11 bases between. CDR3 sequence (DNA): TGTGCCAGCAGTGAAATGGGCAGCCTTGAAGCTTTCTTT. It translates to CASSEMGSLEAFF.

The V and J genes are TRBV18 and TRBJ2-3; the match to TRBD2 covers 10 bases. The CDR3 sequence is 14 residues long. Trimming at V came to 3 bases and at J to 4 bases, leaving 1 base not matched to a gene. From germline, CDR1 is KGHSH and CDR2 LQKENI. The CDR3 protein is CASSPTSGSDTQYF. The CDR3 nucleotides are TGTGCCAGCTCACCGACTAGCGGGTCAGATACGCAGTATTTT.

This clone was seen a single time. The chain uses TRBV7-2 and TRBJ1-2, with 7 bases fitting TRBD1. The junction had 5 bases not matched to a gene; V was cut back by 5 bases and J by 2 bases. Germline CDR1 is SGHTA and CDR2 is FQGNSA. This CDR3 comprises 14 residues. In DNA, the CDR3 is TGTGCCAGCAGCCCTCGGACAGGAAACTATGGCTACACCTTC. Its translation is CASSPRTGNYGYTF.

The chain recombines TRBV9 with TRBJ2-5; perhaps TRBD2 as D (5 bases). Trimming removed 3 bases from V and 3 bases from J, with 15 bases in between. The CDR3 runs 15 residues. Germline lookup yields CDR1 SGDLS and CDR2 YYNGEE. CDR3 sequence reads: CASSAAGRREETQYF. In nucleotides, the CDR3 is TGTGCCAGCAGCGCGGCGGGCAGGAGAGAAGAGACCCAGTACTTC.

The genes are TRBV7-2 and TRBJ2-4, with 8 bases that match TRBD1. CDR1 is SGHTA, CDR2 FQGNSA, per germline. This CDR3 contains 15 residues. V trimming: 1 base; J trimming: 3 bases; junction bases outside the gene matches: 2. This CDR3 reads CASSLEGTGKNIQYF. The CDR3 bases are TGTGCCAGCAGCTTAGAGGGGACAGGCAAAAACATTCAGTACTTC.

The V and J genes are TRBV11-2 and TRBJ2-2; 8 positions agree with TRBD1. V lost 5 bases and J lost 3; bases outside the gene matches: 5. The CDR3 covers 15 residues. Germline V gene lookup returns CDR1 SGHAT and CDR2 FQNNGV. The CDR3 is CASSLTGGYTGELFF. The CDR3 region has the DNA TGTGCCAGCAGCCTTACAGGGGGTTACACCGGGGAGCTGTTTTTT.

The rearrangement uses TRBV10-1 and TRBJ2-7, with 7 bases matching TRBD2. The germline V gene has CDR1 WNHNN and CDR2 SYGVQD (reference sequence). The length of the CDR3 is 10 residues. CDR3 in DNA: TGCGCCAGCCCCCTGGGAGGACTAGGGGTC. Residues: CASPLGGLGV.

The rearrangement links TRBV6-2 or TRBV6-3 to TRBJ1-5, with 8 bases lining up with TRBD1. Germline V gene data show CDR1 as MNHEY and CDR2 as SVGEGT. This CDR3 has 15 residues. The V gene end was trimmed by 4 bases and the J gene end by 5 bases; junction bases not matched to a gene: 7. The CDR3 sequence: CASSWSTGEYQPQHF. The CDR3 nucleotides are TGTGCCAGCAGTTGGTCGACAGGGGAATATCAGCCCCAGCATTTT.

The chain is built from TRBV3-1 (or the pseudogene TRBV3-2) and TRBJ1-2; the match to TRBD1 covers 8 bases. This CDR3 spans 16 amino acids. Germline CDR1 reads LGHDT; CDR2 reads YNNKEL (reference sequence). J was trimmed by 1 base and V by 1 base; bases with no gene match: 5. The CDR3 nucleotides are TGTGCCAGCAGCCAAGGGCAGGGGGCGGTTAACTATGGCTACACCTTC. Translation: CASSQGQGAVNYGYTF.

The V and J genes are TRBV5-4 and TRBJ2-6; no reliable D call. The germline CDR1 and CDR2 sequences are SGHNT and YYREEE (reference sequence). The CDR3 sequence is 15 residues long. Trimming stripped 6 bases from V and 0 bases from J, with 10 bases between. The CDR3 bases are TGTGCCAGCACCAACAGCCTCTCTGGGGCCAACGTCCTGACTTTC. Amino acids: CASTNSLSGANVLTF.

The chain couples TRBV7-9 to TRBJ1-1; possible D gene TRBD1, 6 bases. The CDR3 length is 15 residues. Germline CDR1 and CDR2: SEHNR and FQNEAQ (reference sequence). Trimming pared 0 bases from V and 5 bases from J, leaving 13 bases between. The CDR3 loop is CASSLAGTSKTEAFF. The CDR3 nucleotides read TGTGCCAGCAGCTTAGCTGGGACATCTAAAACTGAAGCTTTCTTT. The full variable domain, in which reference TRBV7-9 and TRBJ1-1 provide the parts outside the CDR3, is DTGVSQNPRHKITKRGQNVTFRCDPISEHNRLYWYRQTLGQGPEFLTYFQNEAQLEKSRLLSDRFSAERPKGSFSTLEIQRTEQGDSAMYLCASSLAGTSKTEAFFGQGTRLTVV.

As DNA, the CDR3 is TGTGCCAGCAGCGACGGGGGACAGGGACAAGAGACCCAGTACTTC. It is translated as CASSDGGQGQETQYF. The chain carries TRBV7-2 and TRBJ2-5, with 9 bases lining up with TRBD1. The CDR3 has 15 amino acids. V was clipped by 5 bases and J by 2 bases; unmatched bases: 6. Germline CDR1 SGHTA, CDR2 FQGNSA.

This clone is a singleton in its sample. For the CDR3, the DNA is TGTGCCAGCTCACCGGGACTAGGCGCCGGGGAGCTGTTTTTT. This codes for CASSPGLGAGELFF. The genes are TRBV18 and TRBJ2-2; 8 nucleotides align to TRBD2. This CDR3 is 14 amino acids long. Per the germline V gene, CDR1 is KGHSH and CDR2 is LQKENI. With V trimmed by 3 bases and J by 6 bases, 3 bases remained unmatched.

In DNA form, the CDR3 reads TGTGCCAGCAGCTCAGCCGGGGACAGGGGGTACACCGGGGAGCTGTTTTTT. Translated: CASSSAGDRGYTGELFF. This sequence joins TRBV9 and TRBJ2-2; 11 bases map to TRBD1. The CDR3 loop spans 17 amino acids. With V trimmed by 4 bases and J by 3 bases, 8 bases remained unmatched. Germline CDR1 SGDLS, CDR2 YYNGEE.

V is TRBV5-8 and J is TRBJ2-1; a possible D gene is TRBD2 (5 bases). The CDR3 consists of 15 residues. The V and J ends lost 0 bases and 10 bases respectively, with 17 bases between them. Germline CDR1 and CDR2: SGHTS and YDEGEE. CDR3: CASSLEGRWGDEQFF. CDR3 nucleotide sequence: TGTGCCAGCAGCTTGGAAGGCAGGTGGGGAGACGAGCAGTTCTTC.

The genes are TRBV12-3 or TRBV12-4 and TRBJ2-3; D unclear. The CDR3 runs to 12 residues. The V end lost 5 bases, the J end lost 8 bases, and 11 bases lay between the germline ends. Written as DNA, the CDR3 is TGTGCCAGCAGTCCCCACGGTTTTACGCAGTATTTT. Translation: CASSPHGFTQYF.